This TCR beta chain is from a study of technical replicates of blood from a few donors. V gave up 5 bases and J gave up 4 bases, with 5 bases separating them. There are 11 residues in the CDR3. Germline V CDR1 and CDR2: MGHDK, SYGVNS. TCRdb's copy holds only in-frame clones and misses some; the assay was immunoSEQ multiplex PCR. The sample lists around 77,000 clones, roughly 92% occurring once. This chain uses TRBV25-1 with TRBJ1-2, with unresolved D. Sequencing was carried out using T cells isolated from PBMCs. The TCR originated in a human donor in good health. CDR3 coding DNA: TGTGCCAGCAGTCTAGGCTATGGCTACACCTTC. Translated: CASSLGYGYTF.